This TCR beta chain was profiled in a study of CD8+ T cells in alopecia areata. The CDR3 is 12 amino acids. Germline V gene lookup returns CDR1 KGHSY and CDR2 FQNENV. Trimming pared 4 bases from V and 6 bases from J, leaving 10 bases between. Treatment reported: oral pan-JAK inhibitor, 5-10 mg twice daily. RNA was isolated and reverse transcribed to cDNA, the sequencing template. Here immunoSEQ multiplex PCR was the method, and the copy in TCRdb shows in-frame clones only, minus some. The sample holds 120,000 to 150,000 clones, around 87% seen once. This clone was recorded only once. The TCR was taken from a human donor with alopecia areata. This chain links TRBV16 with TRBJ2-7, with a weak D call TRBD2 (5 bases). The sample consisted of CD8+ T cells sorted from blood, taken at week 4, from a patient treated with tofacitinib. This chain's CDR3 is CASSPGGGEQYF. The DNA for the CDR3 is TGTGCCAGCAGCCCAGGCGGAGGCGAGCAGTACTTC.